In this sample, the clone carrying this T cell receptor beta chain turned up once. 13 Jbeta primers and 60 Vbeta primers were used for the PCR. The repertoire was sequenced with immunoSEQ multiplex PCR; TCRdb's copy has only in-frame clones and lacks some. This sample has fewer than 100,000 clones, with approximately 72% found just once. The entry originates in a study of cytomegalovirus exposure and HLA in healthy donors. The germline V gene has CDR1 MNHEY and CDR2 SVGAGI. The CDR3 totals 14 residues. Trimming removed 4 bases at V and 2 bases at J, with 8 bases between. The sequencing sample was made of PBMCs. This chain joins TRBV6-5 and TRBJ1-4, with unresolved D. This clonotype originated in a woman in her forties in good health and CMV-seropositive. CDR3 sequence (DNA): TGTGCCAGCAGTTCCCTCGGTACTAATGAAAAACTGTTTTTT. Protein: CASSSLGTNEKLFF.